This T cell receptor (beta chain) comes out of a study of CD8+CD57+ T cells in acquired aplastic anemia. The CDR3 covers 16 residues. Germline V gene lookup returns CDR1 SGHTA and CDR2 FQGTGA. Germline trimming cut 2 bases from V and 5 bases from J; bases unmatched to any gene: 4. Both TCR beta VDJ combination and CDR3 sequence profiling were carried out. Genomic DNA was the template for this profiling. TCRdb itself ran the reads through MiXCR, one entry per CDR3 protein. The sample contains about half a million distinct CDR3 sequences, around a third of which appear only once. An expansion of CD8+CD57+ cells by flow cytometry had been shown in patients chosen for sequencing. By the time of blood sampling, patients had still received no therapy. This clonotype was recorded a few times. What it binds is not known. Study results and caveats: Patients were compared with controls for CD8+ Simpson's diversity, and no significant difference emerged.

Source material: sorted CD4+, CD8+, or CD8+CD57+ T cells (not recorded which) from PBMCs. This TCR was recovered from a human donor with aplastic anemia. The V and J genes are TRBV7-3 and TRBJ1-5; 12 bases agree with TRBD1. In DNA, the CDR3 is TGTGCCAGCAGCTTAGGGGACAGGGGGCCGTATCAGCCCCAGCATTTT. It specifies CASSLGDRGPYQPQHF.